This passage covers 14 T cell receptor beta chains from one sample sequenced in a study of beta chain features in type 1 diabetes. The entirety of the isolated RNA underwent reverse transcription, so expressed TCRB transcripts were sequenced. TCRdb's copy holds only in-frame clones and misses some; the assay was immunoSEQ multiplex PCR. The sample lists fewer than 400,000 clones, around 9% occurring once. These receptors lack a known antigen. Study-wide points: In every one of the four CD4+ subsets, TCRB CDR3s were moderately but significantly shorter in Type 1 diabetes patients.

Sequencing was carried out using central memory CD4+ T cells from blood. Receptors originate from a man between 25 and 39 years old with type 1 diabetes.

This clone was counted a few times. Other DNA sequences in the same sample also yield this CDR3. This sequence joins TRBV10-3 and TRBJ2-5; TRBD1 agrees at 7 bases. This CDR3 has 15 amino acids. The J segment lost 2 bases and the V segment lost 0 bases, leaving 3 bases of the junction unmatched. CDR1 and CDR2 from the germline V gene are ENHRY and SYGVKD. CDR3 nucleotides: TGTGCCATCAGTGAGTCCCGGGACAGTCAAGAGACCCAGTACTTC. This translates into CAISESRDSQETQYF.

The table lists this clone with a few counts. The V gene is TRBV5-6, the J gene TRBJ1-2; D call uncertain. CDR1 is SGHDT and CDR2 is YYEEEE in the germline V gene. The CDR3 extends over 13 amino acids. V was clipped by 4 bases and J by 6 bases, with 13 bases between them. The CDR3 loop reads CASSPGGMHGYTF. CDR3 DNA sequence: TGTGCCAGCAGCCCGGGTGGGATGCATGGCTACACCTTC.

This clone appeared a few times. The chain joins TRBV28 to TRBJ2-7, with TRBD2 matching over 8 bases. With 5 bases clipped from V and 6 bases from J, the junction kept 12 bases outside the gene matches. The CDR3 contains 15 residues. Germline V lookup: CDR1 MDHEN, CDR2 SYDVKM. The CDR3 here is CASSPPGRGGLEQYF. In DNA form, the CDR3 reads TGTGCCAGCAGTCCCCCGGGACGGGGGGGTCTCGAGCAGTACTTC. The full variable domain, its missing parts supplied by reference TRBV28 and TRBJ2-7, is DVKVTQSSRYLVKRTGEKVFLECVQDMDHENMFWYRQDPGLGLRLIYFSYDVKMKEKGDIPEGYSVSREKKERFSLILESASTNQTSMYLCASSPPGRGGLEQYFGPGTRLTVT.

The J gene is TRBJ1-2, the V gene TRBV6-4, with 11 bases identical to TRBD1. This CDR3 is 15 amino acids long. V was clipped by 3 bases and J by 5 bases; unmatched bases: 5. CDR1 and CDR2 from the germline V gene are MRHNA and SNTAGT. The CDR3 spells CASSEKDRGRYGYTF. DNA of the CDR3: TGTGCCAGCAGTGAAAAGGACAGGGGGCGTTATGGCTACACCTTC.

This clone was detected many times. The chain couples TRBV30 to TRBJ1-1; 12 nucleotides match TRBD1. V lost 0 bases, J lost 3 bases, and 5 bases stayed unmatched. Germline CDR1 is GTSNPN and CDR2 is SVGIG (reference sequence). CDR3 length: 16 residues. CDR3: CAWSVRGTGGYTEAFF. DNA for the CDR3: TGTGCCTGGAGTGTACGGGGGACAGGGGGCTACACTGAAGCTTTCTTT.

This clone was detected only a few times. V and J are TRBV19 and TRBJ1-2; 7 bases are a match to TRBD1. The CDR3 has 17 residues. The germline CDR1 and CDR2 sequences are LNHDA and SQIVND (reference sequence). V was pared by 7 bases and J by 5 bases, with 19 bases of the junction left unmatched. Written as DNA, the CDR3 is TGTGCCAGTACCCCTGAGACAGGGAAGAAGGGGTTATATGGCTACACCTTC. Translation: CASTPETGKKGLYGYTF. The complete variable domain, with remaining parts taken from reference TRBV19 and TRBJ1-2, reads DGGITQSPKYLFRKEGQNVTLSCEQNLNHDAMYWYRQDPGQGLRLIYYSQIVNDFQKGDIAEGYSVSREKKESFPLTVTSAQKNPTAFYLCASTPETGKKGLYGYTFGSGTRLTVV.

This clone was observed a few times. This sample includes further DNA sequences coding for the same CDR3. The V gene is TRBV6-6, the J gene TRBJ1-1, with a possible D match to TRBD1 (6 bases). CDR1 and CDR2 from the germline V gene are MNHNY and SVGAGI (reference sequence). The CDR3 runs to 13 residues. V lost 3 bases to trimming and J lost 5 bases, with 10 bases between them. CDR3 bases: TGTGCCAGCAGTTATCAGGGGCGGACTGAAGCTTTCTTT. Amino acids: CASSYQGRTEAFF.

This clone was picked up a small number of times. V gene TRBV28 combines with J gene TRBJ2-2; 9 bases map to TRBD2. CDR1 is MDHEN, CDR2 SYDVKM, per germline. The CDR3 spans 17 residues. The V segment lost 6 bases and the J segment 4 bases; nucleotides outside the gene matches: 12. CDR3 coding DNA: TGTGCCAGCAGCCAGACTCCCAGCGGGGGGTCCACCGGGGAGCTGTTTTTT. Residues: CASSQTPSGGSTGELFF.

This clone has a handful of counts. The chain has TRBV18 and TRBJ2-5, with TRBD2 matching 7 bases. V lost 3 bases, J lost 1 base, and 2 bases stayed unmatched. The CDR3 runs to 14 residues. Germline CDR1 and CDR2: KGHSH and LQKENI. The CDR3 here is CASSPGTTQETQYF. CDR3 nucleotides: TGTGCCAGCTCACCGGGGACTACCCAAGAGACCCAGTACTTC.

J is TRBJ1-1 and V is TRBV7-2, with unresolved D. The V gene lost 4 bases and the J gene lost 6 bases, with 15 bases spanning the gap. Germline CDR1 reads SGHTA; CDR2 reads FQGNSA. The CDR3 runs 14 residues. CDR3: CASSSRHRGAEAFF. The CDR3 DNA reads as TGTGCCAGCAGCTCTCGACATAGAGGAGCTGAAGCTTTCTTT.

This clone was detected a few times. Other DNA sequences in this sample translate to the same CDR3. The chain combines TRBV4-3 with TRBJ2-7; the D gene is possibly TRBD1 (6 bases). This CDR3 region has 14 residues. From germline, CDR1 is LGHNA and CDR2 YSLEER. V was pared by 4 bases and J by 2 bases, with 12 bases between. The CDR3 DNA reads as TGCGCCAGCAGCCTCGGTAAGGGGGCCTACGAGCAGTACTTC. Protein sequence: CASSLGKGAYEQYF.

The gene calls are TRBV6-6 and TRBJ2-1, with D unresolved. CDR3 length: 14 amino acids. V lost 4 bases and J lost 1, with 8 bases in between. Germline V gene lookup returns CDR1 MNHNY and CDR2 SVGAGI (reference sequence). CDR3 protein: CASSSAPSYNEQFF. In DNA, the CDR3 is TGTGCCAGCAGTTCAGCCCCGTCCTACAATGAGCAGTTCTTC.

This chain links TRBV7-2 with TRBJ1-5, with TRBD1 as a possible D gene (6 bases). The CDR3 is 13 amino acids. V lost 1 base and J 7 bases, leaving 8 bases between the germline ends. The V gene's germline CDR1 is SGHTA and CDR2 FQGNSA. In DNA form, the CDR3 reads TGTGCCAGCAGCTTAGAGGGGGGGCAGCCCCAGCATTTT. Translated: CASSLEGGQPQHF.

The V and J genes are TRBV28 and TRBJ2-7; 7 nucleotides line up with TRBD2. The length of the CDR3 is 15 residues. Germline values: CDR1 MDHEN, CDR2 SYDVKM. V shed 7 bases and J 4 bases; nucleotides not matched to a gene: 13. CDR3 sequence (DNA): TGTGCCAGCACCTCGGGGGGAAGTCCATCTTACGAGCAGTACTTC. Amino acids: CASTSGGSPSYEQYF.